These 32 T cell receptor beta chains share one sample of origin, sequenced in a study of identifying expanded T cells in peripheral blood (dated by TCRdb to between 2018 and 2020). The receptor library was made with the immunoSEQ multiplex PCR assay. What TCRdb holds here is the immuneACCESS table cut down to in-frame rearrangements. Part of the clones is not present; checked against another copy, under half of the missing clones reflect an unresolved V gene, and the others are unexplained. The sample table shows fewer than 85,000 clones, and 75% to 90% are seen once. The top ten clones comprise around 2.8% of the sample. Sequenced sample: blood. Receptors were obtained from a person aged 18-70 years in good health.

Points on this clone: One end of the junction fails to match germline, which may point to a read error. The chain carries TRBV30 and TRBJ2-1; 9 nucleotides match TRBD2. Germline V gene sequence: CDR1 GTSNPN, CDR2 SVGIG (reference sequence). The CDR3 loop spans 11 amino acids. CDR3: CAWSTGTSRLF. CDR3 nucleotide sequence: TGTGCCTGGAGTACCGGGACTAGCAGGCTCTTC.

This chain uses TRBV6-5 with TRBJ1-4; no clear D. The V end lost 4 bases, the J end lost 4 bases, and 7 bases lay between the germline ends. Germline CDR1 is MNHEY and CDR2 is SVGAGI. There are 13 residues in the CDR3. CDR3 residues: CASSSQYNEKLFF. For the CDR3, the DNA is TGTGCCAGCAGTTCCCAGTATAATGAAAAACTGTTTTTT.

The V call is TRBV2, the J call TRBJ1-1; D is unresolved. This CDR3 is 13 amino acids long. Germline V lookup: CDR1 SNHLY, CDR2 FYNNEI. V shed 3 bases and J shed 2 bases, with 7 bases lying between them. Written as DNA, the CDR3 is TGTGCCAGCAGTGACTCCGGAAACACTGAAGCTTTCTTT. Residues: CASSDSGNTEAFF.

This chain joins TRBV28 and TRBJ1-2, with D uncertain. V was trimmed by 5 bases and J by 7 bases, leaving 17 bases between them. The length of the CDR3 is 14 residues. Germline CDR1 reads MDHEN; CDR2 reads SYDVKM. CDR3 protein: CASSPTPLRAGYTF. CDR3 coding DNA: TGTGCCAGCAGTCCGACCCCCCTTAGGGCTGGCTACACCTTC.

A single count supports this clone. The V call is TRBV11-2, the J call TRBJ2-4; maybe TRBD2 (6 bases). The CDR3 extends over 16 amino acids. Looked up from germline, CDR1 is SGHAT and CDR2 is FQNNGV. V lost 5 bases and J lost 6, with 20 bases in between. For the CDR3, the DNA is TGTGCCAGCAGCCCTTTTAGGGCGGGGATTGGAAACATTCAGTACTTC. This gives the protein CASSPFRAGIGNIQYF.

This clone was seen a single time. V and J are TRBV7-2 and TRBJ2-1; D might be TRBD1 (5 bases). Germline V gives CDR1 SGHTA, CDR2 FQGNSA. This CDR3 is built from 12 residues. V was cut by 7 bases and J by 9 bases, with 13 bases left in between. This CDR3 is CASNPGFGEQFF. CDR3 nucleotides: TGTGCCAGCAACCCAGGGTTTGGTGAGCAGTTCTTC.

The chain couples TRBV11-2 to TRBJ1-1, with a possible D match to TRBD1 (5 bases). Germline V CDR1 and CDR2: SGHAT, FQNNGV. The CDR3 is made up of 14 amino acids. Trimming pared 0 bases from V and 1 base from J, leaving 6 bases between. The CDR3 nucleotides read TGTGCCAGCAGCTTAGACGGACAGAACACTGAAGCTTTCTTT. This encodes CASSLDGQNTEAFF. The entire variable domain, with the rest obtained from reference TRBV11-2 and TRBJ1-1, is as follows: EAGVAQSPRYKIIEKRQSVAFWCNPISGHATLYWYQQILGQGPKLLIQFQNNGVVDDSQLPKDRFSAERLKGVDSTLKIQPAKLEDSAVYLCASSLDGQNTEAFFGQGTRLTVV.

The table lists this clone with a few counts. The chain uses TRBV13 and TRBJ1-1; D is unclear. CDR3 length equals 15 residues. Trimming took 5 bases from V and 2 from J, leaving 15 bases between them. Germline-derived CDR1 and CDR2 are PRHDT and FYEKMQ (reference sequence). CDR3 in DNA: TGTGCCAGCAGCGCCAAGACCCGGGGAAACACTGAAGCTTTCTTT. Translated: CASSAKTRGNTEAFF.

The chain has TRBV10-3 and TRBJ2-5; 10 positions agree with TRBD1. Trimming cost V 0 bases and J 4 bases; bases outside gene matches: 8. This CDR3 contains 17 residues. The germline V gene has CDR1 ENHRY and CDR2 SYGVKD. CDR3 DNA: TGTGCCATCAGTGAGTCGGTTGGGGACAGGGGCGCAGAGACCCAGTACTTC. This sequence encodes CAISESVGDRGAETQYF.

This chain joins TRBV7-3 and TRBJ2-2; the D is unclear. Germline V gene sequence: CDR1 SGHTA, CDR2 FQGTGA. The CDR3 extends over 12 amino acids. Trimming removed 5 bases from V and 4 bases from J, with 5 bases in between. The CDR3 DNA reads TGTGCCAGCAGCCTGGCCACCGGGGAGCTGTTTTTT. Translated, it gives CASSLATGELFF.

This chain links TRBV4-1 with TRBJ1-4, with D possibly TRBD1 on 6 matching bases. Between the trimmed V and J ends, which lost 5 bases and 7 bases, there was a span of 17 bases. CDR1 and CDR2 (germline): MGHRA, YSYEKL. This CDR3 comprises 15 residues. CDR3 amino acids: CASSAWRGTGEKLFF. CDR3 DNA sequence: TGCGCCAGCAGCGCATGGAGGGGGACGGGTGAAAAACTGTTTTTT.

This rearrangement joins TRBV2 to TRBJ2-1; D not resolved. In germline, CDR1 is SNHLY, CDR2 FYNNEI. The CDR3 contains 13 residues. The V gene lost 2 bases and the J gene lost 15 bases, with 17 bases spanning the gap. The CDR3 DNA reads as TGTGCCAGCAGTGAAACGAAGCTCCGCCAGAGGTTCTTC. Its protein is CASSETKLRQRFF.

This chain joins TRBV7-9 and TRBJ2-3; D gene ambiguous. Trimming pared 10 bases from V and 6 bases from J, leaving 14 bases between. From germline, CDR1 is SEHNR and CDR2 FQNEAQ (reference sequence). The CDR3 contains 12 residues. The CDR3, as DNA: TGTGCCATCCAAGGGCCGGCCGATACGCAGTATTTT. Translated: CAIQGPADTQYF. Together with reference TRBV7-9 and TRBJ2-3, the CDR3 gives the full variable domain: DTGVSQNPRHKITKRGQNVTFRCDPISEHNRLYWYRQTLGQGPEFLTYFQNEAQLEKSRLLSDRFSAERPKGSFSTLEIQRTEQGDSAMYLCAIQGPADTQYFGPGTRLTVL.

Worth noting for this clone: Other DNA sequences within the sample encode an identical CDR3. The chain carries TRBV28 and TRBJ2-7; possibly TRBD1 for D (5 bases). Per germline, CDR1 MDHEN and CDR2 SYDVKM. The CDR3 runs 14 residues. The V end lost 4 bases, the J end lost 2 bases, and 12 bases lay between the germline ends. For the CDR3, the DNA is TGTGCCAGCAGTTCTAGACAGATTACCTACGAGCAGTACTTC. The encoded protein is CASSSRQITYEQYF. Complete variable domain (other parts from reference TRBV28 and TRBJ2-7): DVKVTQSSRYLVKRTGEKVFLECVQDMDHENMFWYRQDPGLGLRLIYFSYDVKMKEKGDIPEGYSVSREKKERFSLILESASTNQTSMYLCASSSRQITYEQYFGPGTRLTVT.

The CDR3, as DNA: TGTGCCAGCAGCTCCGATATCCTCACCTACGAGCAGTACTTC. Amino acid sequence: CASSSDILTYEQYF. V and J are TRBV11-2 and TRBJ2-7; D remains unclear. The CDR3 covers 14 residues. Trimming pared 4 bases from V and 2 bases from J, leaving 12 bases between. Germline V CDR1 and CDR2: SGHAT, FQNNGV.

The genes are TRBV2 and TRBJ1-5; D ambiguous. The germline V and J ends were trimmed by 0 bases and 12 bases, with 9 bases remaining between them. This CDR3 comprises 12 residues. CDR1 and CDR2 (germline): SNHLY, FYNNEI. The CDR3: CASSEAGRLQHF. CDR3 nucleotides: TGTGCCAGCAGTGAAGCCGGGAGACTCCAGCATTTT.

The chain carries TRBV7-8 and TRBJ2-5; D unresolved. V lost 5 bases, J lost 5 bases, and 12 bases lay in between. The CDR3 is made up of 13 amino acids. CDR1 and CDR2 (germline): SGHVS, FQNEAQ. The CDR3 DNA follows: TGTGCCAGCAGCCCGACCTCCCTGGAGACCCAGTACTTC. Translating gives CASSPTSLETQYF. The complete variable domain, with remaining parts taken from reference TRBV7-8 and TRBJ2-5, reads GAGVSQSPRYKVAKRGQDVALRCDPISGHVSLFWYQQALGQGPEFLTYFQNEAQLDKSGLPSDRFFAERPEGSVSTLKIQRTQQEDSAVYLCASSPTSLETQYFGPGTRLLVL.

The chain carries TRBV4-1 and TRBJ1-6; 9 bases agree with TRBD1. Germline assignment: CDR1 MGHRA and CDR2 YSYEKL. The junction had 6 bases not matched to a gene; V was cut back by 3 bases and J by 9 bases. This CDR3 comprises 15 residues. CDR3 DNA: TGCGCCAGCAGCCATCTACAGGGGGCCTCTTCACCCCTCCACTTT. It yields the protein CASSHLQGASSPLHF.

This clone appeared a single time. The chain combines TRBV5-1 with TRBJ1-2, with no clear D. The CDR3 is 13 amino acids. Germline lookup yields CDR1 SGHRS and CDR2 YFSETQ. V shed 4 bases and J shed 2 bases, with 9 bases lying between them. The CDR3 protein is CASSLGSNYGYTF. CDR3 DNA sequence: TGCGCCAGCAGCCTTGGGTCCAACTATGGCTACACCTTC. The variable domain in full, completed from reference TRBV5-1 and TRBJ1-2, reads KAGVTQTPRYLIKTRGQQVTLSCSPISGHRSVSWYQQTPGQGLQFLFEYFSETQRNKGNFPGRFSGRQFSNSRSEMNVSTLELGDSALYLCASSLGSNYGYTFGSGTRLTVV.

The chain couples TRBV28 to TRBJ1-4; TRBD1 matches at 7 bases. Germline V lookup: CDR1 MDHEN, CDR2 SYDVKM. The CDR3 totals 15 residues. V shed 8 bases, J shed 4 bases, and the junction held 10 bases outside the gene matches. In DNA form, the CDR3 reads TGTGCCAGCGGAACCGGCGGGACAGATAATGAAAAACTGTTTTTT. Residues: CASGTGGTDNEKLFF. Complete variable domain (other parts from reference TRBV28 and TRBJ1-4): DVKVTQSSRYLVKRTGEKVFLECVQDMDHENMFWYRQDPGLGLRLIYFSYDVKMKEKGDIPEGYSVSREKKERFSLILESASTNQTSMYLCASGTGGTDNEKLFFGSGTQLSVL.

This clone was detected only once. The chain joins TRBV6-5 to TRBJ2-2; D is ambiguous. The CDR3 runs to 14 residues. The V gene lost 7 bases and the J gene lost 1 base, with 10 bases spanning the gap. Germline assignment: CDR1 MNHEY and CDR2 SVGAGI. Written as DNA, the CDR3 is TGTGCCAGCACGGAGCAGCGGAACACCGGGGAGCTGTTTTTT. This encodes CASTEQRNTGELFF.

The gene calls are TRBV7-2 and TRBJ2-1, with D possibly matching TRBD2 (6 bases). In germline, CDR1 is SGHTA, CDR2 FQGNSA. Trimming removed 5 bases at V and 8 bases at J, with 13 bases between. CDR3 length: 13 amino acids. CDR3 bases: TGTGCCAGCAGCCCTAGACTAGTCTATGAGCAGTTCTTC. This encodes CASSPRLVYEQFF. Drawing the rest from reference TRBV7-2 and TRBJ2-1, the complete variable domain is GAGVSQSPSNKVTEKGKDVELRCDPISGHTALYWYRQSLGQGLEFLIYFQGNSAPDKSGLPSDRFSAERTGGSVSTLTIQRTQQEDSAVYLCASSPRLVYEQFFGPGTRLTVL.

The CDR3 DNA reads TGTGCCAGCAGCTTAGCTAGCGGGGGGGTCTACGAGCAGTACTTC. Residues: CASSLASGGVYEQYF. This chain uses TRBV7-2 with TRBJ2-7, with 11 bases matching TRBD2. CDR1 is SGHTA and CDR2 is FQGNSA in the germline V gene. CDR3 size: 15 residues. V shed 0 bases, J shed 3 bases, and the junction held 1 base outside the gene matches.

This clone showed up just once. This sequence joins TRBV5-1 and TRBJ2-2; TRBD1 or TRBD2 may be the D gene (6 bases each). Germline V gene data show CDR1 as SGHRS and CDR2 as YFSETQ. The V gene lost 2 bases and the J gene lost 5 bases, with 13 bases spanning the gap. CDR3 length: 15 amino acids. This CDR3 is CASSFGGRDTGELFF. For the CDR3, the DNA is TGCGCCAGCAGCTTTGGGGGGCGCGATACCGGGGAGCTGTTTTTT.

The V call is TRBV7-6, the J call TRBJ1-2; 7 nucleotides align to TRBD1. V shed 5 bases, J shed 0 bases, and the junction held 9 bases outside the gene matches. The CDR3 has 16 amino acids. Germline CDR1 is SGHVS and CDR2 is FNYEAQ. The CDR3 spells CASSPRQGPANYGYTF. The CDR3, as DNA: TGTGCCAGCAGCCCTAGACAGGGCCCCGCTAACTATGGCTACACCTTC.

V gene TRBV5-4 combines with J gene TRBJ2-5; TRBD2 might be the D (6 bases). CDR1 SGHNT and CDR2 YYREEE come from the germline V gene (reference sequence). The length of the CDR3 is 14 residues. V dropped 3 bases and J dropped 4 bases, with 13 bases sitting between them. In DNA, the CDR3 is TGTGCCAGCAGCTGGACCCGGGACTCAGAGACCCAGTACTTC. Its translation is CASSWTRDSETQYF.

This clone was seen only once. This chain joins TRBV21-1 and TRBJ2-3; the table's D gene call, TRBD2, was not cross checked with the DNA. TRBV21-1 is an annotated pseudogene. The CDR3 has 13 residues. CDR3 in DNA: TGTGCCAGCAGCAAAAGCAAACCAGATACGCAGTATTTT. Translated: CASSKSKPDTQYF.

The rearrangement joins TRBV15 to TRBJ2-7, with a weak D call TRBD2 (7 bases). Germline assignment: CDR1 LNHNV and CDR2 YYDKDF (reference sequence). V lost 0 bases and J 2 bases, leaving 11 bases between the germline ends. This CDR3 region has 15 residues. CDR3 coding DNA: TGTGCCACCAGCAGAGAGGGGGGGCAGACCTACGAGCAGTACTTC. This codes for CATSREGGQTYEQYF. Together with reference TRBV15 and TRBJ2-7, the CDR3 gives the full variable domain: DAMVIQNPRYQVTQFGKPVTLSCSQTLNHNVMYWYQQKSSQAPKLLFHYYDKDFNNEADTPDNFQSRRPNTSFCFLDIRSPGLGDTAMYLCATSREGGQTYEQYFGPGTRLTVT.

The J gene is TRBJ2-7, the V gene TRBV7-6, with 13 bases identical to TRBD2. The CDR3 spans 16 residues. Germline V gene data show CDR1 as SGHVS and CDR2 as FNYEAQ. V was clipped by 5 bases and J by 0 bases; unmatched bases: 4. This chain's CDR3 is CASSPRTSGSSYEQYF. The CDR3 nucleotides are TGTGCCAGCAGCCCTCGGACTAGCGGGAGCTCCTACGAGCAGTACTTC.

CDR3 nucleotides: TGTGCCAGCAGCTTGGAGGGCGGAGCAGATACGCAGTATTTT. Its translation: CASSLEGGADTQYF. The rearrangement uses TRBV5-4 and TRBJ2-3, with D unclear. V was clipped by 0 bases and J by 4 bases, with 9 bases between them. Germline loops: CDR1 SGHNT, CDR2 YYREEE (reference sequence). This CDR3 has 14 amino acids.

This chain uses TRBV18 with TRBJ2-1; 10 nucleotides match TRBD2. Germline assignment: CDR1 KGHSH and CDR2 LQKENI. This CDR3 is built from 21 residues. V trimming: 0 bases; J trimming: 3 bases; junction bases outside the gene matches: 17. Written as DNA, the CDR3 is TGTGCCAGCTCACCACCGGTATCGCCCTCAGCGGGAGGGCCGAACTACAATGAGCAGTTCTTC. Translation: CASSPPVSPSAGGPNYNEQFF.

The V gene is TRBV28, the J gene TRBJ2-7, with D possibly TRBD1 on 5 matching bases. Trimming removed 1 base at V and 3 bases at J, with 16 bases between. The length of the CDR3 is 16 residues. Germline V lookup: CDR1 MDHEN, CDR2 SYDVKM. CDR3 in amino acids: CASSLYRRGRDYEQYF. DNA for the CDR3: TGTGCCAGCAGTTTATATCGCCGCGGCAGGGACTACGAGCAGTACTTC.